This T cell receptor beta chain was recovered during a study of liver allograft versus peripheral blood T cells. In the study overall: Comparisons were made between T cell receptor repertoires found in transplanted livers and those circulating in recipients' peripheral blood.

The length of the CDR3 is 15 residues. Germline lookup yields CDR1 KGHDR and CDR2 SFDVKD. V lost 7 bases, J lost 5 bases, and 17 bases lay in between. This clonotype has at least ten counts. Using its own MiXCR run on the reads, TCRdb lists one record per CDR3 protein. This table holds some 14,000 distinct CDR3 sequences, under 20% found once. The source of this sequence is a human patient who had a liver transplant. Some T cells may be supplied by the graft donor. This chain joins TRBV24-1 and TRBJ1-5, with D possibly TRBD1 on 6 matching bases. The CDR3 loop is CATSPRGGWDQPQHF. The CDR3 bases are TGTGCCACCAGCCCCAGGGGCGGATGGGATCAGCCCCAGCATTTT.